Included here is one TCR beta chain sequence, with context. Its antigen is unknown. This specimen belongs to a study of beta chain features in type 1 diabetes. Study-level information: Across all samples, over 85 million sorted cells were examined. General study results and limits: A moderate, significant TCRB CDR3 shortening appeared in type 1 diabetes across four CD4+ subsets. In comparison with healthy donors, patients had naive, central memory and Treg TCRB repertoires that appeared more similar.

Germline CDR1 is SGHRS and CDR2 is YFSETQ. V dropped 4 bases and J dropped 7 bases, with 14 bases sitting between them. This CDR3 is built from 13 residues. Expressed TCRB transcripts got sequenced, as all isolated RNA was reverse transcribed. The read count averaged about 3.6 million across naive, central memory and regulatory T cell samples. The method was immunoSEQ multiplex PCR; TCRdb's version includes in-frame clones alone and lacks a portion of them. The data show about 350,000 clones, with roughly a fifth seen just once and 0.044% held by the top ten. The receptor was isolated from a woman younger than 35 in good health. Sequenced input: naive CD4+ T cells from blood. The V and J genes are TRBV5-1 and TRBJ1-1, with TRBD1 as a possible D gene (6 bases). The CDR3 loop reads CASSPSGAYEAFF. CDR3 coding DNA: TGCGCCAGCAGCCCCTCAGGGGCATATGAAGCTTTCTTT.